These 6 T cell receptor beta chains were sequenced from one sample in a study of cytomegalovirus exposure and HLA in healthy donors. The PCR contained 60 Vbeta and 13 Jbeta primers. Profiled with immunoSEQ multiplex PCR; TCRdb holds only in-frame clones, not every one. The sample holds roughly 180,000 clones; 85% are singletons and the top ten take 1%. The sample comprised PBMCs. The receptors shown here come from a boy younger than 10 in good health and CMV-seronegative.

The chain recombines TRBV29-1 with TRBJ2-4; perhaps TRBD1 as D (6 bases). Per germline, CDR1 SQVTM and CDR2 ANQGSEA. The CDR3 length is 13 residues. V was trimmed by 5 bases and J by 1 base, leaving 9 bases between them. The CDR3 DNA reads as TGCAGCGTTCTGGGACACGCCAAAAACATTCAGTACTTC. As protein: CSVLGHAKNIQYF.

In this sample, this clone turned up once. The chain employs TRBV6-6 and TRBJ2-5; 7 bases agree with TRBD1. The CDR3 totals 14 residues. The J segment lost 1 base and the V segment lost 7 bases, leaving 6 bases of the junction unmatched. In germline, CDR1 is MNHNY, CDR2 SVGAGI (reference sequence). CDR3 in amino acids: CASTADRAQETQYF. The CDR3 nucleotides are TGTGCCAGCACCGCAGACAGGGCCCAAGAGACCCAGTACTTC.

V is TRBV9 and J is TRBJ2-7; TRBD1 agrees at 8 bases. J gave up 6 bases and V 4 bases, and 6 bases lay outside the gene matches. The CDR3 consists of 13 residues. Germline values: CDR1 SGDLS, CDR2 YYNGEE. In DNA form, the CDR3 reads TGTGCCAGCAGCCCACGGACAGGGCCCGAGCAGTACTTC. This gives the protein CASSPRTGPEQYF.

V usage is TRBV18 and J usage is TRBJ1-6; 7 bases fit TRBD1. The CDR3 is 13 amino acids. Losses at the gene ends were 6 bases for V and 8 bases for J; bases not matched to a gene: 4. Germline V gives CDR1 KGHSH, CDR2 LQKENI. The CDR3 sequence is CASSLTGDSPLHF. CDR3 bases: TGTGCCAGCTCGTTAACAGGGGATTCACCCCTCCACTTT.

V usage is TRBV27 and J usage is TRBJ1-5; 8 positions match TRBD1. The length of the CDR3 is 16 residues. V lost 6 bases to trimming and J lost 9 bases; unmatched junction nucleotides: 16. Germline CDR1 MNHEY, CDR2 SMNVEV (reference sequence). The CDR3 DNA sequence: TGTGCCAGCAGCCATTATCCTCCAGGGGGCGGGGGGCCCCAGCATTTT. Its protein is CASSHYPPGGGGPQHF.

The chain recombines TRBV2 with TRBJ1-5, with 8 positions matching TRBD1. V shed 5 bases, J shed 7 bases, and the junction held 10 bases outside the gene matches. The germline V gene has CDR1 SNHLY and CDR2 FYNNEI. The CDR3 contains 15 residues. The CDR3 DNA reads TGTGCCAGCAGTTTCTCCAGGGGGCTTGGGCAGCCCCAGCATTTT. Encoded protein: CASSFSRGLGQPQHF.